This T cell receptor beta chain was recovered during a study of CD8+ T cells in alopecia areata. Indicated treatment: oral pan-JAK inhibitor, 5-10 mg twice daily. RNA was extracted and reverse transcribed into cDNA as the sequencing template. Clones were sequenced by immunoSEQ multiplex PCR, and TCRdb holds only the in-frame ones, with some missing. The table has roughly 170,000 clones, roughly 61% seen once. The receptor's source is a human donor with alopecia areata. The input for sequencing was CD8+ T cells sorted from blood, taken at week 24, from a patient treated with tofacitinib.

CDR3 DNA sequence: TGTGCCAGCAGCCAAGAGGTAGCGAACGACAATGAGCAGTTCTTC. It codes for CASSQEVANDNEQFF. V gene TRBV4-2 combines with J gene TRBJ2-1; TRBD2 is a possible D gene (5 bases). The germline CDR1 and CDR2 sequences are LGHNA and YNFKEQ. The CDR3 runs 15 residues. Trimming took 0 bases from V and 5 from J, leaving 11 bases between them.